This TCR beta chain was recovered during a study of neurological immune-mediated disorders. Overall study findings and caveats: While HTLV-1-associated myelopathy showed the greatest TCR clonal expansion, multiple sclerosis showed the least, falling below healthy controls.

The time point denotes: longitudinal time-point 1 (baseline). The unsorted libraries were prepared from 2 million PBMCs (stored at -80 C). V dropped 4 bases and J dropped 5; count of bases not matched to a gene: 6. CDR3 length: 14 residues. In germline, CDR1 is SGHKS, CDR2 YYEKEE (reference sequence). This clonotype was seen ten or more times. Its antigen is not known. TCRdb re-analysed the 5' RACE reads in MiXCR, keeping a single row per CDR3 protein. This table has 70,000 to 75,000 distinct CDR3 sequences, around 13% appearing once. The specimen sequenced was PBMCs. The V call is TRBV5-5, the J call TRBJ2-1, with TRBD2 matching over 7 bases. This clonotype originated in a female donor with HTLV-1-associated myelopathy (HAM/TSP). CDR3 region: CASSPRLANNEQFF. For the CDR3, the DNA is TGTGCCAGCAGCCCGAGACTAGCCAACAATGAGCAGTTCTTC. The full variable domain, completed using reference TRBV5-5 and TRBJ2-1, is DAGVTQSPTHLIKTRGQQVTLRCSPISGHKSVSWYQQVLGQGPQFIFQYYEKEERGRGNFPDRFSARQFPNYSSELNVNALLLGDSALYLCASSPRLANNEQFFGPGTRLTVL.